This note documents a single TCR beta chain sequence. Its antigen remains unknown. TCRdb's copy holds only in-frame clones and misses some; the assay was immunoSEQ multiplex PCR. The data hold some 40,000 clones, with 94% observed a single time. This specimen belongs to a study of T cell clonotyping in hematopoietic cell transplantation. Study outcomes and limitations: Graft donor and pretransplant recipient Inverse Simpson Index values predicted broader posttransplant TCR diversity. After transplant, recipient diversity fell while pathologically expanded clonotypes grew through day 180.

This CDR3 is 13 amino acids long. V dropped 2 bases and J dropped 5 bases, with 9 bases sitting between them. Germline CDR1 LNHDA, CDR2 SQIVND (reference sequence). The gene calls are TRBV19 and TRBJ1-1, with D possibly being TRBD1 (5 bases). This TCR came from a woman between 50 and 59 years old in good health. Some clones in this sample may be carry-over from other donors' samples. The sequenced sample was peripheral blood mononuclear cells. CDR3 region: CASSIKGRTEAFF. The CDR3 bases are TGTGCCAGTAGTATAAAGGGGAGGACTGAAGCTTTCTTT.